This T cell receptor (beta chain) was documented in a study of molecular identifiers for immune sequencing clone quantification. Concerning this clonotype itself: Its antigen is unidentified. A read error may be the cause here, since a much bigger clone is one base away.

A CD8+CD4-CCR7+CD45RA+ phenotype served as the sorting definition for naive CD8 T cells. Study conclusions and caveats: Among about a million naive cells, spiked Jurkat TCR RNA from a single cell was reportedly detectable.

Making the bulk TCR libraries relied on previously described methods and listed TCR primers. TCRdb fed the PCR reads into MiXCR, producing one record per CDR3 protein. The sample includes roughly 93,000 distinct CDR3 sequences, roughly 20% of them seen just once. This CDR3 comprises 12 residues. Germline V gene lookup returns CDR1 SQVTM and CDR2 ANQGSEA. This receptor was identified in a human donor in good health. Some libraries in this study had Jurkat cell RNA spiked in. The sequenced material came from naive CD8+ T cells from blood, with Jurkat cell RNA spiked in. Regarding subset: FACS-sorted CD8+CD4-CCR7+CD45RA+ naive T cells. The rearrangement joins TRBV29-1 to TRBJ2-1; 7 bases align to TRBD1. CDR3 loop: CGADRENDEQFF. The CDR3 DNA sequence: TGCGGCGCCGACAGGGAGAACGATGAGCAGTTCTTC.